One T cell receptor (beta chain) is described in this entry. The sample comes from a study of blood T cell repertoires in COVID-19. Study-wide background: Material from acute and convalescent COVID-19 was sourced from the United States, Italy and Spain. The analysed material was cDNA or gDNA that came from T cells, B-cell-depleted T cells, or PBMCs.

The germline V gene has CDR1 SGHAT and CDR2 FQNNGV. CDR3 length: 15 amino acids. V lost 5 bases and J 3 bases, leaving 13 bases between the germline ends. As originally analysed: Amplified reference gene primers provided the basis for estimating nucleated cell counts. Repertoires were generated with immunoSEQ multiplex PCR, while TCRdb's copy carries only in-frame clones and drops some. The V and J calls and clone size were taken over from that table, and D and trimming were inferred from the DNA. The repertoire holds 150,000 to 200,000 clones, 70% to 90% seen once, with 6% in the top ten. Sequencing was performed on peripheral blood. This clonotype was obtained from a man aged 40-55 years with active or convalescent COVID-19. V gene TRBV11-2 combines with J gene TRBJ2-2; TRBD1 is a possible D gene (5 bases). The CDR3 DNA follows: TGTGCCAGCAGCCGACAGAGAGGAGACACCGGGGAGCTGTTTTTT. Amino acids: CASSRQRGDTGELFF.